Below are 25 T cell receptor beta chains sequenced from a single sample in a study of beta chain features in type 1 diabetes. Of the isolated RNA, all was reverse transcribed, and so the sequenced material was expressed TCRB transcripts. Clones were sequenced by immunoSEQ multiplex PCR, and TCRdb holds only the in-frame ones, with some missing. The sample lists some 900,000 clones; 15% to 20% were seen once. Input material: naive CD4+ T cells from blood. The receptors come from a woman aged 18-30 years in good health.

This clone was detected only a few times. The J gene is TRBJ2-7, the V gene TRBV18; TRBD1 matches at 9 bases. After removal of 8 bases from V and 1 base from J, the junction contained 6 bases not matched to a gene. This CDR3 is 14 amino acids long. Germline V gene sequence: CDR1 KGHSH, CDR2 LQKENI. DNA of the CDR3: TGTGCCAGCAATGAGGGACAGGGATCCTACGAGCAGTACTTC. This sequence encodes CASNEGQGSYEQYF. Drawing the rest from reference TRBV18 and TRBJ2-7, the complete variable domain is NAGVMQNPRHLVRRRGQEARLRCSPMKGHSHVYWYRQLPEEGLKFMVYLQKENIIDESGMPKERFSAEFPKEGPSILRIQQVVRGDSAAYFCASNEGQGSYEQYFGPGTRLTVT.

The rearrangement uses TRBV7-9 and TRBJ2-5, with 12 bases fitting TRBD2. The CDR3 has 15 residues. Trimming took 3 bases from V and 4 from J; bases not matched to a gene: 3. CDR1 and CDR2 (germline): SEHNR, FQNEAQ (reference sequence). The CDR3 reads CASSFGLAGTETQYF. The CDR3, as DNA: TGTGCCAGCAGCTTTGGACTAGCGGGAACAGAGACCCAGTACTTC.

Only a few counts were recorded for this clone. The chain joins TRBV7-2 to TRBJ2-5; 8 nucleotides agree with TRBD1. Germline V gene sequence: CDR1 SGHTA, CDR2 FQGNSA. The CDR3 is 16 amino acids. The V and J ends lost 4 bases and 2 bases, in that order; junction bases with no gene match: 9. Here the CDR3 DNA reads TGTGCCAGCAGCTCCTTAGGACAGGGCCCTCAAGAGACCCAGTACTTC. This gives the protein CASSSLGQGPQETQYF.

To note about this clone: A read error may account for a junction end that differs from germline. This sequence joins TRBV2 and TRBJ1-1, with unresolved D. Germline V lookup: CDR1 SNHLY, CDR2 FYNNEI. CDR3 size: 16 residues. CDR3 residues: CASSEEGQRVNTEAFF. CDR3 sequence (DNA): TGTGCCAGCAGCGAAGAGGGCCAAAGAGTGAACACTGAAGCTTTCTTT.

This clone was observed a handful of times. The chain couples TRBV19 to TRBJ1-1; D remains ambiguous. In germline, CDR1 is LNHDA, CDR2 SQIVND (reference sequence). The CDR3 sequence is 13 residues long. The V and J ends lost 1 base and 1 base respectively, with 4 bases between them. CDR3 bases: TGTGCCAGTAGTATAGCGGAGAACACTGAAGCTTTCTTT. Translated, it gives CASSIAENTEAFF.

V usage is TRBV10-3 and J usage is TRBJ1-2; D is possibly TRBD1 (5 bases). This CDR3 is 13 amino acids long. Trimming took 10 bases from V and 1 from J, leaving 13 bases between them. Per germline, CDR1 ENHRY and CDR2 SYGVKD. The CDR3 nucleotides are TGTGCCAGCCGTCCGACAGTTAACTATGGCTACACCTTC. This codes for CASRPTVNYGYTF.

This sequence joins TRBV7-2 and TRBJ2-7, with unresolved D. The CDR3 is 15 residues long. Germline V gene lookup returns CDR1 SGHTA and CDR2 FQGNSA. V was shortened by 2 bases and J by 3 bases, with 14 bases between the two germline ends. The CDR3 nucleotides are TGTGCCAGCAGCTTATCGGGCGGCCCCCACTACGAGCAGTACTTC. Translation: CASSLSGGPHYEQYF.

The genes are TRBV6-1 and TRBJ2-3, with 8 bases aligning to TRBD1. Trimming took 10 bases from V and 2 from J; bases not matched to a gene: 2. Germline V CDR1 and CDR2: MNHNS, SASEGT. CDR3 length: 12 amino acids. For the CDR3, the DNA is TGTGCCATGGGACAGGACACAGATACGCAGTATTTT. This encodes CAMGQDTDTQYF.

This rearrangement joins TRBV27 to TRBJ1-2, with 7 bases identical to TRBD1. The CDR3 is 15 residues long. Germline V gene sequence: CDR1 MNHEY, CDR2 SMNVEV (reference sequence). With V trimmed by 5 bases and J by 5 bases, 11 bases remained unmatched. This CDR3 reads CASSPNPQGGYGYTF. The CDR3 DNA reads TGTGCCAGCAGTCCCAATCCCCAGGGGGGGTATGGCTACACCTTC.

The chain couples TRBV5-8 to TRBJ2-2, with D hard to call. The CDR3 is 16 amino acids. The V end lost 6 bases, the J end lost 6 bases, and 21 bases lay between the germline ends. Germline loops: CDR1 SGHTS, CDR2 YDEGEE. CDR3 nucleotides: TGTGCCAGCACCCCTGGAGAGAGTACCCACCCCGGGGAGCTGTTTTTT. Encoded protein: CASTPGESTHPGELFF. Full variable domain (outside the CDR3, taken from reference TRBV5-8 and TRBJ2-2): EAGVTQSPTHLIKTRGQQATLRCSPISGHTSVYWYQQALGLGLQFLLWYDEGEERNRGNFPPRFSGRQFPNYSSELNVNALELEDSALYLCASTPGESTHPGELFFGEGSRLTVL.

The chain's CDR3 is CASSPRSGRLSEQYF. The CDR3 DNA reads as TGTGCCAGCTCACCTAGGAGCGGGAGGCTCAGCGAGCAGTACTTC. The chain employs TRBV18 and TRBJ2-7, with 9 bases lining up with TRBD2. The junction had 9 bases not matched to a gene; V was cut back by 3 bases and J by 6 bases. Germline CDR1 is KGHSH and CDR2 is LQKENI. This CDR3 is built from 15 residues.

This clone occurred a few times. V usage is TRBV10-3 and J usage is TRBJ1-5, with a tentative D call TRBD1 (5 bases). The CDR3 has 14 residues. Looked up from germline, CDR1 is ENHRY and CDR2 is SYGVKD. Trimming took off 3 bases at V and 7 bases at J, with 13 bases between the two ends. CDR3 coding DNA: TGTGCCATCAGTGACAGGGTAGGGATGCAGCCCCAGCATTTT. Residues: CAISDRVGMQPQHF.

The chain uses TRBV18 and TRBJ1-2, with D possibly TRBD1 on 5 matching bases. Per germline, CDR1 KGHSH and CDR2 LQKENI. CDR3 length equals 17 residues. Trimming took 4 bases from V and 0 from J, leaving 18 bases between them. The chain's CDR3 is CASSLGLAGTSNYGYTF. The CDR3 region has the DNA TGTGCCAGCTCACTTGGCCTCGCGGGGACCTCTAACTATGGCTACACCTTC.

This clone was recorded a few times. V and J are TRBV5-1 and TRBJ2-7, with D hard to call. Trimming removed 2 bases at V and 3 bases at J, with 12 bases between. The V gene's germline CDR1 is SGHRS and CDR2 YFSETQ. This CDR3 has 14 residues. In DNA, the CDR3 is TGCGCCAGCAGCTTCAAGCACAAGGACTACGAGCAGTACTTC. Residues: CASSFKHKDYEQYF.

The sample holds a few counts of this clone. CDR3 DNA: TGCAGCGTTGGGCGGCTTTCGTCGGACACTGAAGCTTTCTTT. Encoded protein: CSVGRLSSDTEAFF. V gene TRBV29-1 combines with J gene TRBJ1-1, with unresolved D. The CDR3 loop spans 14 amino acids. V was trimmed by 4 bases and J by 3 bases, leaving 15 bases between them. The V gene's germline CDR1 is SQVTM and CDR2 ANQGSEA.

The chain recombines TRBV6-1 with TRBJ2-5, with a tentative D call TRBD1 (6 bases). Germline V lookup: CDR1 MNHNS, CDR2 SASEGT. V lost 8 bases and J lost 9, with 16 bases in between. The CDR3 is 12 residues long. CDR3 DNA sequence: TGTGCCAGCTCGGACAGTGGCGGGTCCCAGTACTTC. Translation gives CASSDSGGSQYF.

The chain combines TRBV5-6 with TRBJ2-5, with a weak D call TRBD1 (6 bases). Germline CDR1 SGHDT, CDR2 YYEEEE. This CDR3 spans 13 amino acids. V lost 5 bases and J 2 bases, leaving 10 bases between the germline ends. CDR3: CASRRTEQETQYF. The CDR3 bases are TGTGCCAGCAGGAGGACAGAACAAGAGACCCAGTACTTC.

This clone was seen a handful of times. This rearrangement joins TRBV28 to TRBJ1-5; D might be TRBD1 (5 bases). The germline V gene has CDR1 MDHEN and CDR2 SYDVKM. V lost 6 bases to trimming and J lost 7 bases, with 16 bases between them. The CDR3 covers 14 residues. The CDR3, as DNA: TGTGCCAGCAGCCCCAGGGCCTTTGAGCAGCCCCAGCATTTT. This sequence encodes CASSPRAFEQPQHF.

This clone was observed a handful of times. The CDR3 sequence is CASSLDARTTDTQYF. The CDR3 DNA follows: TGCGCCAGCAGCTTGGATGCCAGAACCACAGATACGCAGTATTTT. The V call is TRBV5-1, the J call TRBJ2-3, with D unclear. The CDR3 covers 15 residues. CDR1 is SGHRS, CDR2 YFSETQ, per germline. Trimming took off 0 bases at V and 2 bases at J, with 10 bases between the two ends.

The rearrangement joins TRBV4-3 to TRBJ2-2; D is unresolved. This CDR3 region has 15 residues. Germline loops: CDR1 LGHNA, CDR2 YSLEER. The V gene lost 1 base and the J gene lost 2 bases, with 8 bases spanning the gap. This chain's CDR3 is CASSQAAGNTGELFF. CDR3 nucleotide sequence: TGCGCCAGCAGCCAAGCGGCAGGTAACACCGGGGAGCTGTTTTTT.

This chain links TRBV7-3 with TRBJ2-1; D uncertain. The CDR3 loop spans 15 amino acids. V lost 2 bases to trimming and J lost 0 bases, with 8 bases between them. Germline V CDR1 and CDR2: SGHTA, FQGTGA. CDR3 protein: CASSLAYSSYNEQFF. CDR3 DNA: TGTGCCAGCAGCTTAGCGTACAGCTCCTACAATGAGCAGTTCTTC.

This chain links TRBV11-2 with TRBJ2-5; no firm D call. CDR1 and CDR2 (germline): SGHAT, FQNNGV. Trimming took 5 bases from V and 13 from J, leaving 17 bases between them. The length of the CDR3 is 12 residues. CDR3 DNA sequence: TGTGCCAGCAGCAGTTTGGGCTCTCGTTGGTACTTC. Protein: CASSSLGSRWYF.

This clone came up a few times. The chain recombines TRBV29-1 with TRBJ1-1; D call uncertain. Germline loops: CDR1 SQVTM, CDR2 ANQGSEA. V shed 3 bases and J shed 0 bases, with 11 bases lying between them. CDR3 length equals 14 residues. CDR3 residues: CSVDLGFMNTEAFF. CDR3 DNA sequence: TGCAGCGTTGATCTAGGATTCATGAACACTGAAGCTTTCTTT.

This clone was picked up a small number of times. The chain employs TRBV7-2 and TRBJ2-1; D remains unclear. The CDR3 covers 14 residues. Trimming pared 3 bases from V and 4 bases from J, leaving 10 bases between. CDR1 and CDR2 from the germline V gene are SGHTA and FQGNSA. In nucleotides, the CDR3 is TGTGCCAGCAGCTTGTTGGTAGGGTACAATGAGCAGTTCTTC. Its translation: CASSLLVGYNEQFF.

This clone has only a few counts. The chain is built from TRBV27 and TRBJ2-3; 7 positions agree with TRBD2. CDR1 MNHEY and CDR2 SMNVEV come from the germline V gene (reference sequence). This CDR3 region has 15 residues. J lost 4 bases, V lost 3 bases, and 7 bases had no gene match. This chain's CDR3 is CASSLGGRGPDTQYF. The CDR3 nucleotides are TGTGCCAGCAGTTTGGGGGGGAGGGGACCAGATACGCAGTATTTT.